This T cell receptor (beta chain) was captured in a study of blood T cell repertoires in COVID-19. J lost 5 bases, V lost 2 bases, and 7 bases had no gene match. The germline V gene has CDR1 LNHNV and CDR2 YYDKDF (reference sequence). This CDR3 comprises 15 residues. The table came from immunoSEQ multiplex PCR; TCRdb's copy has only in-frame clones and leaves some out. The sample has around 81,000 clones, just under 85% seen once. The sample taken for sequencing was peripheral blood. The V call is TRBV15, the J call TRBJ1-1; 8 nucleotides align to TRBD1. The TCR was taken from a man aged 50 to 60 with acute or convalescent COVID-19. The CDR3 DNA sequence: TGTGCCACCAGCAGACCACAGGGGGATCTAACTGAAGCTTTCTTT. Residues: CATSRPQGDLTEAFF.